This note documents a single T cell receptor beta chain sequence. Its antigen is undetermined. This sample was taken from a study of early T cells in non-severe SARS-CoV-2 infection. About the study: It was bulk RNA from unsorted whole blood that was sequenced, and the chains were unpaired. Broader study findings: Sequences matched to VDJdb favored anti-spike CD8 responses, while private and CD4 specificities were missed.

The library protocol tagged individual cDNA molecules with unique molecular identifiers. Each CDR3 protein is one row after TCRdb ran MiXCR on the 5' RACE reads. The table includes some 100,000 distinct CDR3 sequences, approximately 14% detected once. The CDR3 has 13 amino acids. V lost 6 bases to trimming and J lost 5 bases; unmatched junction nucleotides: 8. From germline, CDR1 is SQVTM and CDR2 ANQGSEA. The sequenced material came from whole blood. The chain is built from TRBV29-1 and TRBJ2-5; 8 bases are a match to TRBD1. The TCR comes from an adult who was a healthcare worker with PCR-confirmed SARS-CoV-2 infection or an uninfected control (not recorded which). CDR3 in DNA: TGCAGCGTGTACCAGGGGGCAGTGGAGACCCAGTACTTC. Translating gives CSVYQGAVETQYF.